Sequencing of this TCR beta chain was carried out in a study of persistence of HIV-infected CD4 T cells (TCRdb year 2020). At the level of the whole study: CMV- and HIV-1 Gag-responding CD4+ T cells were isolated from ART-treated individuals so that antigen-driven clonal expansion of HIV-1-infected cells could be examined. Apart from a couple of participants who underwent leukapheresis at a single time point, peripheral blood samples of up to roughly 200 mL were collected from participants at multiple time points. TCRbeta sequencing assessed the clonality of all cells in each sorted population, while proviral sequencing assessed the clonality of infected cells. For the TCR cluster analysis across participants, eight or nine participants were included for CMV and about seven participants for Gag. Suppressive ART had been received by participants for a median of around eight years.

The immunoSEQ hsTCRB assay version 4, run in survey mode, was used to sequence TCRbeta repertoires from genomic DNA. Genomic DNA was diluted to 7.5 to 10 ng/uL, using up to 1 ug per sample for TCRbeta sequencing. As for how the authors treated the data: Analysis of the TCRbeta data was done in ImmunoSeq Analyzer 3.0, and diversity was computed on productive nucleotide rearrangements. The improved Chao index was used to estimate lower-bound TCR diversity, and the Gini coefficient was used to estimate clonality using the Immunarch R package. Nucleotide rearrangements that differed but encoded the same CDR3beta amino acid sequence were counted as separate clonotypes. Differential abundance analysis found TCRbeta sequences that were significantly enriched in antigen-responding cells compared with anti-CD3/anti-CD28-activated cells. Using predicted peptide-MHC specificity as the basis, GLIPH2 grouped TCRs into clusters, both for each participant individually and for the merged data sets that combined participants. This is the immuneACCESS table as TCRdb keeps it, with only in-frame sequences that have V and J called. A part of the clones is gone; compared with another copy, unresolved V genes explain less than half, and the rest is unexplained. D and trimming come from the DNA, and the V and J calls and clone size come from that table. Within this sample are about 40,000 clones, with around 78% of them counted one time only. Jointly, the top ten make up 14% of the sample.

Summary of the overall study and its limitations: A correlation was observed between TCR oligoclonality and proviral oligoclonality within the same sorted populations. The study involved few individuals and tested only a limited range of antigens. Degenerate expanded CDR3beta sequences were enriched in antigen-responding cells, suggesting convergent selection of CD4+ responses to CMV and Gag. Significantly lower TCRbeta richness was observed in CMV- and Gag-responding cells than in anti-CD3/anti-CD28-responding cells, and higher oligoclonality was observed in CMV-responding cells than in CD3/CD28-stimulated and Gag-responding cells. Because the TCR analyses were done in bulk, restricting them to just the rare CMV-responding cells that actually carried HIV-1 proviruses was not possible.

Cut back by 4 bases and 4 bases, the V and J ends lie 6 bases apart. The CDR3, from cysteine to phenylalanine, totals 11 residues. Just CDR3 DNA is preserved here, 33 bases in frame from base 1. For CDR1 and CDR2, the germline V gene lists SGHDT and YYEEEE. This clone was detected only once. The target of this receptor is not known. No quality values exist for individual bases; no much larger clone is one base distant. Taken with the paper, the label for treatment or condition translates to: suppressive antiretroviral therapy. Cells were stimulated with a pool of overlapping HIV-1 Gag 15-mer peptides at 0.95 to 1 ug per peptide per mL. Memory populations depleted of antigen-responding cells were obtained by sorting nonresponding CD40L-negative CD69-negative CD45RO-high memory CD4+ T cells. Participants were HIV-1-infected adults who started suppressive ART during chronic infection. Plasma HIV-1 RNA had been undetectable (below 50 copies/mL) in participants for at least 4 years. To be included, a participant needed positive CMV serology and a CD4+ T cell count above 400 cells/uL. Before stimulation, PBMCs were isolated using density centrifugation and depleted of CD8+ T cells. CD8-depleted PBMCs were stimulated for about 18 hours with anti-CD28/CD49d costimulation, CD40-blocking antibody and enfuvirtide to prevent new infections. Cell sorting was performed on a Beckman Coulter MoFlo Legacy or XDP sorter, and dead cells were excluded with propidium iodide. Genomic DNA was extracted using the QIAamp DNA Mini Kit for samples with more than one million cells and using the Quick-DNA Microprep Kit for all other samples.

The material sequenced was CD4+ T cells sorted from PBMCs after roughly 18-hour stimulation, taken from a patient who received antiretroviral therapy. The sample's cell subset or site label is to be understood as: CD40L-CD69- CD45RO-high memory CD4 T cells not responding to Gag peptides. This sequence originates from an adult man with HIV who was CMV-seropositive. Recombination linked TRBV5-6 to TRBJ2-7, with no confident D gene call. The encoded CDR3 is CASSGLYEQYF. Here is the DNA: TGTGCCAGCAGCGGTCTTTACGAGCAGTACTTC.